The present TCR beta chain was sequenced within a study of vaccination effects on CD4 cells after COVID-19. Study in general: Vaccination of participants consisted of two doses of either the BNT162b2 or mRNA-1273 vaccine. Findings of the study overall: Researchers report that only 1 of 255 vaccine-induced clones in healthy vaccinees cross-reacted with common cold coronaviruses.

CD4+ T cells specific for antigen were expanded with viral peptide pools by the ViraFEST assay before sequencing. CD4+ T cells were isolated after about nine days of culture. According to the study, vaccine recipients showed no prior SARS-CoV-2 infection and negative nucleocapsid antibodies. Supplemented with around 9.6 IU/ml IL-2 and 9.5 to 10 ug/ml peptides, a few million PBMC per well were kept in culture. Days 3 and 7 saw half the medium replaced with IL-2 medium. As regards this clone: The antigen is not known.

Assay: immunoSEQ multiplex PCR; the TCRdb copy retains only in-frame clones and omits some. The table shows around 35,000 clones, with roughly 62% occurring only once. CDR1 is GTSNPN and CDR2 is SVGIG in the germline V gene (reference sequence). V lost 5 bases to trimming and J lost 8 bases, with 12 bases between them. The CDR3 contains 11 residues. This TCR derives from a human donor who received a COVID-19 vaccine. This chain joins TRBV30 and TRBJ1-2, with a possible D match to TRBD1 (6 bases). The sequencing here drew on CD4+ T cells from PBMCs cultured with HCoV-OC43 spike peptides, taken before COVID-19 vaccination. The subset denotes: HCoV-OC43 spike overlapping peptide pool stimulation. The CDR3 is CAWWRGGGYTF. Here the CDR3 DNA reads TGTGCCTGGTGGCGGGGGGGCGGCTACACCTTC.